The rows below give T cell receptor beta chains drawn from one sample of a study of T cell responses to AZD1222 COVID-19 vaccine. Sequencing used immunoSEQ multiplex PCR; TCRdb keeps in-frame clones, though not all of them. Of some 99,000 clones listed, over 80% are singletons. Sequenced material: peripheral blood, taken on day 0 of AZD1222 vaccination. Every receptor here comes from an adult in good health. Both conserved end residues are part of each CDR3. The D gene is left open where the match is weak. For some rows the clone size is stated as once, few or many, or as a class when expanded; others skip it.

V,J,size,D,DNA,CDR3
TRBV10-2,TRBJ2-7,-,-,TGCGCCAGCAGTGTTGGGGAAACCTACGAGCAGTACTTC,CASSVGETYEQYF
TRBV23-1,TRBJ2-1,-,-,TGCGCCAGCAGTCATTTGGCCGGGACCACGGCCTACAATGAGCAGTTCTTC,CASSHLAGTTAYNEQFF
TRBV4-1,TRBJ1-2,-,TRBD1,TGCGCCAGCGCATATTCGGGACAGCTACGTGGCTACACCTTC,CASAYSGQLRGYTF
TRBV29-1,TRBJ2-7,once,-,TGCAGCGTTGAAGTAACCGCCTACGAGCAGTACTTC,CSVEVTAYEQYF
TRBV6-2/TRBV6-3,TRBJ2-7,-,TRBD1,TGTGCCAGCAGTTACCCCACCGGGACAGGGTCGGAAGAGCAGTACTTC,CASSYPTGTGSEEQYF
TRBV5-1,TRBJ2-4,once,-,TGCGCCAGCAGCTCTGAGGATCAGGGCCCCAAATACTTC,CASSSEDQGPKYF
TRBV6-5,TRBJ2-5,few,-,TGTGCCAGCAGTAACCGGGCGGCCGGAGAGACCCAGTACTTC,CASSNRAAGETQYF
TRBV3-1/TRBV3-2,TRBJ1-5,-,-,TGTGCCAGCAGCCAAGAGTTACCGGGGGCTGGACAGCCCCAGCATTTT,CASSQELPGAGQPQHF
TRBV4-3,TRBJ2-1,-,TRBD1,TGCGCCAGCAGCCTCAGGGGGCTCAATGAGCAGTTCTTC,CASSLRGLNEQFF
TRBV2,TRBJ2-2,once,-,TGTGCCAGCGGCAGGGACACCGGGGAGCTGTTTTTT,CASGRDTGELFF
TRBV6-5,TRBJ1-1,once,TRBD1,TGTGCCAGCACCACGGACAGGAGGGCTTTCTTT,CASTTDRRAFF
TRBV19,TRBJ1-2,-,-,TGTGCCAGTAGTATGGCGGGCCTAGAATGGGGCTATGGCTACACCTTC,CASSMAGLEWGYGYTF
TRBV24-1,TRBJ1-4,-,-,TGTGCCACCAGTCCCCGGCCCGATGAAAAACTGTTTTTT,CATSPRPDEKLFF
TRBV30,TRBJ2-7,few,-,TGTGCCTGGAGGGTTCTAGCCGCCTACGAGCAGTACTTC,CAWRVLAAYEQYF
TRBV6-1,TRBJ1-5,-,-,TGTGCCAGCAGTGACCAGGGTAATCAGCCCCAGCATTTT,CASSDQGNQPQHF
TRBV27,TRBJ1-2,-,-,TGTGCCAGCAGTCAGGACGGCCGATTCTATGGCTACACCTTC,CASSQDGRFYGYTF
TRBV5-4,TRBJ2-1,once,TRBD2,TGTGCCAGCAGCTTGGAACTAGCGGTAAGCAGGGAGCAGTTCTTC,CASSLELAVSREQFF
TRBV19,TRBJ1-1,-,-,TGTGCCAGTAGGAGAAGCCCGACAGACACTGAAGCTTTCTTT,CASRRSPTDTEAFF
TRBV25-1,TRBJ2-3,-,-,TGTGCCAGCAGTGAACACCAGGGAAACACAGATACGCAGTATTTT,CASSEHQGNTDTQYF
TRBV4-2,TRBJ2-5,once,-,TGTGCCAGCAGCCAAGCGTACAGCGGAGGCGAACAAGAGACCCAGTACTTC,CASSQAYSGGEQETQYF
TRBV18,TRBJ2-4,few,-,TGTGCCAGCTCACGATACCTTAGCGAAGGGGTTGACATTCAGTACTTC,CASSRYLSEGVDIQYF
TRBV29-1,TRBJ2-7,-,TRBD1,TGCAGCGTTGAAGATGGGACAGGGCGCTCCTACGAGCAGTACTTC,CSVEDGTGRSYEQYF
TRBV7-9,TRBJ1-2,-,-,TGTGCCAGCAGCCAAGGACTCAACCATGGCTACACCTTC,CASSQGLNHGYTF
TRBV7-8,TRBJ1-1,-,-,TGTGCCAGCAGCTTAGACGGGTCGAACACTGAAGCTTTCTTT,CASSLDGSNTEAFF
TRBV29-1,TRBJ2-1,-,-,TGCAGCGTTCGAGTCGGTGAGGGGGGCAAGCAGTTCTTC,CSVRVGEGGKQFF
TRBV19,TRBJ1-1,-,-,TGTGCCAGTACTCCATGGGGTTTCACTGAAGCTTTCTTT,CASTPWGFTEAFF
TRBV6-5,TRBJ2-7,-,-,TGTGCCAGCTTCGGTGGTAGTTTCGAGCAGTACTTC,CASFGGSFEQYF
TRBV6-6,TRBJ2-2,-,-,TGTGCCAGCAGTTACTTCGAAGGGGCGGGCACCGGGGAGCTGTTTTTT,CASSYFEGAGTGELFF
TRBV6-5,TRBJ2-7,once,-,TGTGCCAGCAGCCATCGATCAACATACGAGCAGTACTTC,CASSHRSTYEQYF
TRBV15,TRBJ2-1,-,TRBD1,TGTGCCACCAGCCGGGACAGGGGCTTTGATGAGCAGTTCTTC,CATSRDRGFDEQFF
TRBV5-4,TRBJ1-3,-,TRBD1,TGTGCCAGCAGCTCAACCAGGGGGAGCACCATATATTTT,CASSSTRGSTIYF
TRBV12-5,TRBJ1-1,-,-,TGTGCTAGTGCCTTACCGCAGCCCTCGAACACTGAAGCTTTCTTT,CASALPQPSNTEAFF
TRBV19,TRBJ1-4,-,-,TGTGCCAGTAGAGGGGGAAAGACTAATGAAAAACTGTTTTTT,CASRGGKTNEKLFF
TRBV2,TRBJ2-7,-,TRBD2,TGTGCCAGCAGTAGGACTAGCGGGAGCTACGAGCAGTACTTC,CASSRTSGSYEQYF
TRBV11-2,TRBJ2-7,-,TRBD1,TGTGCCAGCAGGGGGAAGACAGGGAAGGCCTACGAGCAGTACTTC,CASRGKTGKAYEQYF
TRBV19,TRBJ2-7,-,TRBD2,TGTGCCAGTAGGGACCCCGGGACTAGCGGGAGCCAGCAGTACTTC,CASRDPGTSGSQQYF
TRBV5-6,TRBJ1-1,once,-,TGTGCCAGCAGAGAGGCAGGGAGAAGCACTGAAGCTTTCTTT,CASREAGRSTEAFF
TRBV5-1,TRBJ2-7,-,TRBD1,TGCGCCAGCAGCCCGGGGACAGGGGACTACGAGCAGTACTTC,CASSPGTGDYEQYF
TRBV29-1,TRBJ2-5,once,-,TGCAGCGTGGATAAGGGCCGGGAGACCCAGTACTTC,CSVDKGRETQYF
TRBV27,TRBJ1-5,-,TRBD1,TGTGCCAGCAGTTCCGGGACAGGGGGCGGTCAGCCCCAGCATTTT,CASSSGTGGGQPQHF
TRBV27,TRBJ2-5,-,-,TGTGCCAGCAGTTTATTGCCAGGGAGAGAGACCCAGTACTTC,CASSLLPGRETQYF
TRBV6-1,TRBJ1-1,-,-,TGTGCCAGCAGTGAAGCGCTTCAGGGTAGGACTGAAGCTTTCTTT,CASSEALQGRTEAFF
TRBV6-6,TRBJ1-5,-,-,TGTGCCAGCAGTTACTCGCTTGATCAGCCCCAGCATTTT,CASSYSLDQPQHF
TRBV5-1,TRBJ2-3,-,TRBD2,TGCGCCAGCAGCGTGCTAGCGGGAGACGTCGATACGCAGTATTTT,CASSVLAGDVDTQYF
TRBV2,TRBJ1-6,-,-,TGTGCCAGCAGTCGGGACGTTAATTCACCCCTCCACTTT,CASSRDVNSPLHF
TRBV5-1,TRBJ2-1,-,TRBD1,TGCGCCAGCGGCAGGGGACAGGGGGTCGATGAGCAGTTCTTC,CASGRGQGVDEQFF
TRBV29-1,TRBJ1-5,-,-,TGCAGCGTGAGTGGGGGGGGCAATCAGCCCCAGCATTTT,CSVSGGGNQPQHF
TRBV27,TRBJ1-1,-,-,TGTGCCAGCAGTTTAATGGGGGGGGGTATGAACACTGAAGCTTTCTTT,CASSLMGGGMNTEAFF
TRBV11-2,TRBJ2-7,once,-,TGTGCCAGCAGCTCCCTTCGATCCTACGAGCAGTACTTC,CASSSLRSYEQYF
TRBV2,TRBJ1-3,-,-,TGTGCCAGCAGCCAGAGCTCTGGAAACACCATATATTTT,CASSQSSGNTIYF
TRBV9,TRBJ1-1,-,-,TGTGCCAGCTCCCGACAGAACACTGAAGCTTTCTTT,CASSRQNTEAFF